This T cell receptor beta chain was documented in a study of T cell responses to AZD1222 COVID-19 vaccine. The table came from immunoSEQ multiplex PCR; TCRdb's copy has only in-frame clones and leaves some out. The data show about 140,000 clones, 85% to 95% seen once. Regarding this clone: Its antigen is still unknown.

Study-wide results and limits: Repertoires were collected only later (after the peak T cell response had occurred).

Trimming cost V 1 base and J 1 base; bases outside gene matches: 0. The germline V gene encodes CDR1 LGHDT and CDR2 YNNKEL (reference sequence). This CDR3 has 15 amino acids. The TCR comes from an adult in good health. Sequenced material: peripheral blood, taken on day 0 of AZD1222 vaccination. The genes are TRBV3-1 (or the pseudogene TRBV3-2) and TRBJ2-2, with 7 bases that match TRBD1. CDR3 bases: TGTGCCAGCAGCCAAGGGACAGGGAACACCGGGGAGCTGTTTTTT. Encoded protein: CASSQGTGNTGELFF.